This TCR beta chain stems from a study of cytotoxic CD8 clonotypes in ibrutinib-treated CLL. Study-wide results and caveats: Measured clonality at baseline was greater than in age-matched healthy donors and tracked with circulating CD8+ T-cell counts.

With respect to this clone: The antigen is not known.

Only in-frame clones appear in the TCRdb table, and some are missing; sequencing was by immunoSEQ multiplex PCR. The table has over 100,000 clones, 55% to 75% seen once. Germline CDR1 SGDLS, CDR2 YYNGEE. The V end lost 0 bases, the J end lost 4 bases, and 11 bases lay between the germline ends. This CDR3 region has 15 residues. The sample was PBMCs, taken after 24 months of ibrutinib treatment. This chain joins TRBV9 and TRBJ2-1, with a tentative D call TRBD1 (6 bases). The sequence was collected from a human donor with chronic lymphocytic leukemia. CDR3: CASSVGSGVYNEQFF. The CDR3 DNA reads as TGTGCCAGCAGCGTAGGGTCAGGGGTATACAATGAGCAGTTCTTC. Using reference TRBV9 and TRBJ2-1 for the parts outside the CDR3, the full variable domain is DSGVTQTPKHLITATGQRVTLRCSPRSGDLSVYWYQQSLDQGLQFLIQYYNGEERAKGNILERFSAQQFPDLHSELNLSSLELGDSALYFCASSVGSGVYNEQFFGPGTRLTVL.